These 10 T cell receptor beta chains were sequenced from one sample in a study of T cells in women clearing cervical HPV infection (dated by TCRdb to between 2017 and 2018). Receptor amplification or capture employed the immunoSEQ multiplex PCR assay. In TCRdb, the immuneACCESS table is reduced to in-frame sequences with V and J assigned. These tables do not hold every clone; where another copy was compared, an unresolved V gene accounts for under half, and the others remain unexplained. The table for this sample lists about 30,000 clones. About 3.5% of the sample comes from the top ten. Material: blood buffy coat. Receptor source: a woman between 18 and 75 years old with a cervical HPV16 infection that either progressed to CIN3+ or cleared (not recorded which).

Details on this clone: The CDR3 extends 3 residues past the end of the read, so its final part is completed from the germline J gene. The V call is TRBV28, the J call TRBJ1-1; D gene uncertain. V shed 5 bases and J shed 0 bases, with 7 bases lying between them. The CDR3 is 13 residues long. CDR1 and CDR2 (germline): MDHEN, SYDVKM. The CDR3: CASSNIMNTEAFF. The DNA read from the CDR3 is TGTGCCAGCAGTAATATTATGAACACTGAA.

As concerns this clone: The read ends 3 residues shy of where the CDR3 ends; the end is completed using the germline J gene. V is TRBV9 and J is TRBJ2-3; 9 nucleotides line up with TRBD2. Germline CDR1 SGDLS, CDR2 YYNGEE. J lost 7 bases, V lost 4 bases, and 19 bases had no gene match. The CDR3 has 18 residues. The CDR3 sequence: CASSSTPSGLAGLNTQYF. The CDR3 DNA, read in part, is TGTGCCAGCAGCTCCACACCGTCCGGCCTAGCGGGATTAAATACG. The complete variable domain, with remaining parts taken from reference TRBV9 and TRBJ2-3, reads DSGVTQTPKHLITATGQRVTLRCSPRSGDLSVYWYQQSLDQGLQFLIQYYNGEERAKGNILERFSAQQFPDLHSELNLSSLELGDSALYFCASSSTPSGLAGLNTQYFGPGTRLTVL.

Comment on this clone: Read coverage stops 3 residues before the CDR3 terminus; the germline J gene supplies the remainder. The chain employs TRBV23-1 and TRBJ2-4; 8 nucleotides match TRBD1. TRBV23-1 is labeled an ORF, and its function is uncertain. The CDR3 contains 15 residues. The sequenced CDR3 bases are TGCGCCAGCAGTCTTTCGAGACAGGGGATTCAGCCT. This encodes CASSLSRQGIQP. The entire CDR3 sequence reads CASSLSRQGIQPQYF.

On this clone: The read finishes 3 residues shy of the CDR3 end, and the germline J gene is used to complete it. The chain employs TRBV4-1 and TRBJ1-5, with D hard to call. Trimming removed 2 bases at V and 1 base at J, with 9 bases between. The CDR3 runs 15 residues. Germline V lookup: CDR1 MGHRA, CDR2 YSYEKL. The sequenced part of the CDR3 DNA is TGCGCCAGCAGCCAATCTCTACAGAGCAATCAGCCC. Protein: CASSQSLQSNQP. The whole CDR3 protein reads CASSQSLQSNQPQHF.

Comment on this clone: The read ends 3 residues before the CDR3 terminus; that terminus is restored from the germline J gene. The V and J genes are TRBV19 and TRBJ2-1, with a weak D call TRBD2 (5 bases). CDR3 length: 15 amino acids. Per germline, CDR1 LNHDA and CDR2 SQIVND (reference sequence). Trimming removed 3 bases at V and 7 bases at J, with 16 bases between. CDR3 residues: CASSISSVASNEQFF. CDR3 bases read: TGTGCCAGTAGTATCAGTAGCGTTGCATCGAATGAG.

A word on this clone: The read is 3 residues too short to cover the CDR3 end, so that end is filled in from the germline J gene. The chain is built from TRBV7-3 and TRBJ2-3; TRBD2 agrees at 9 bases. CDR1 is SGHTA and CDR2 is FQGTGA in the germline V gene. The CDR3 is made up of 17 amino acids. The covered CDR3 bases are TGTGCCAGCAGCCCCAACCGACTAGCGGATGGGGGAGCAACG. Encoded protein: CASSPNRLADGGAT. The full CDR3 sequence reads CASSPNRLADGGATQYF.

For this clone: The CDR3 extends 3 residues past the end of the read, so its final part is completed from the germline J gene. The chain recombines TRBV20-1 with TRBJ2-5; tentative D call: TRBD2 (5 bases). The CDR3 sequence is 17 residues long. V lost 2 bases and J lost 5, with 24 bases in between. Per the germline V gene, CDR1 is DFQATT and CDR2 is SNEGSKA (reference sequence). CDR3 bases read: TGCAGTGCTAGATACGCCGGTACTAGTTTTTATGCCGAGACC. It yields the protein CSARYAGTSFYAET. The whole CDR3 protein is CSARYAGTSFYAETQYF.

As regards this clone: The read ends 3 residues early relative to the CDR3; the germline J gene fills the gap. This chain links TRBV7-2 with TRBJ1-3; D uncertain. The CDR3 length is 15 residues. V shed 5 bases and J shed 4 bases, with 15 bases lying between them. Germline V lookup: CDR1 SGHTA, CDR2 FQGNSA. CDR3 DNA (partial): TGTGCCAGCAGCCTCCAGCGCGGGGTGGGAAACACC. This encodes CASSLQRGVGNT. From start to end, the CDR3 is CASSLQRGVGNTIYF.

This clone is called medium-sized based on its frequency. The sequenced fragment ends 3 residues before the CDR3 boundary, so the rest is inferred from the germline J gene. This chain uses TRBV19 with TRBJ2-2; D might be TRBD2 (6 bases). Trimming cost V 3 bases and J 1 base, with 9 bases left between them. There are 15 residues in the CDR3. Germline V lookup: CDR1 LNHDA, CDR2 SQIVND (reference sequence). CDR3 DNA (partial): TGTGCCAGTAGTATGGAGGGCCAGAACACCGGGGAG. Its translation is CASSMEGQNTGE. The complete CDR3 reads CASSMEGQNTGELFF. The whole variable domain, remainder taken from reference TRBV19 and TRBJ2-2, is DGGITQSPKYLFRKEGQNVTLSCEQNLNHDAMYWYRQDPGQGLRLIYYSQIVNDFQKGDIAEGYSVSREKKESFPLTVTSAQKNPTAFYLCASSMEGQNTGELFFGEGSRLTVL.

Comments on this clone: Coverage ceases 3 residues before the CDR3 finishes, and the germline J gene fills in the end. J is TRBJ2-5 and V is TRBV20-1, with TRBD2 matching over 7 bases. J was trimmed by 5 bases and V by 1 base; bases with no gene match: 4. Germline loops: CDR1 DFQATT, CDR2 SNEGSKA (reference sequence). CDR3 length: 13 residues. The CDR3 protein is CSARVGGSETQYF. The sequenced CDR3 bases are TGCAGTGCTAGAGTGGGGGGGTCGGAGACC.